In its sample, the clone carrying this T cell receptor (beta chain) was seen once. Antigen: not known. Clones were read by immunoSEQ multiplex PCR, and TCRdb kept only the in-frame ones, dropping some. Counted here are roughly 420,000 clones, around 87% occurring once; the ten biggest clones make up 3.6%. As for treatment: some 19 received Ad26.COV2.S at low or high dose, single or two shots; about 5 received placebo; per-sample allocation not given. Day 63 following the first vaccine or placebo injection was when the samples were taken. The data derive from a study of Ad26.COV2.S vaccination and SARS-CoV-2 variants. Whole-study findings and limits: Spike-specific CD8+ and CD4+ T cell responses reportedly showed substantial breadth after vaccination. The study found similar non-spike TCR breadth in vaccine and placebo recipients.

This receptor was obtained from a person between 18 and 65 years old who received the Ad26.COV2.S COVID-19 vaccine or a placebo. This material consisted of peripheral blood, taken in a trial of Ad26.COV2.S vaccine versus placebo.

The CDR3 DNA follows: TGTGCCAGCAGCTTCGGGTTTTCGGACACCGGGGAGCTGTTTTTT. Translation: CASSFGFSDTGELFF. The gene calls are TRBV11-3 and TRBJ2-2; unclear D gene. Trimming stripped 3 bases from V and 3 bases from J, with 11 bases between. The CDR3 has 15 residues. The germline CDR1 and CDR2 sequences are SGHNT and YENEEA. The complete variable domain, with remaining parts taken from reference TRBV11-3 and TRBJ2-2, reads EAGVVQSPRYKIIEKKQPVAFWCNPISGHNTLYWYLQNLGQGPELLIRYENEEAVDDSQLPKDRFSAERLKGVDSTLKIQPAELGDSAVYLCASSFGFSDTGELFFGEGSRLTVL.